This T cell receptor (beta chain) was documented in a study of graft-versus-host responses after intestinal transplantation. Study-level points and caveats: The study found high graft-versus-host to host-versus-graft clonal ratios in allografts of patients with graft-donor T cell macrochimerism. Peak GvH clone levels in circulation were associated with early post-transplant HvG declines. Recipient marrow contained GvH clones, some of which appeared first in ileum or blood.

Trimming pared 0 bases from V and 3 bases from J, leaving 19 bases between. Per the germline V gene, CDR1 is SGHNT and CDR2 is YYREEE (reference sequence). There are 17 residues in the CDR3. Here immunoSEQ multiplex PCR was the method, and the copy in TCRdb shows in-frame clones only, minus some. The sample records more than 100,000 clones, 80% to 95% being singletons. In regard to this clone: What it binds is not known.

The rearrangement links TRBV5-4 to TRBJ2-7; TRBD1 or TRBD2 may be the D gene (6 bases each). The sequencing used unstimulated CD8+ T cells sorted from spleen or lymph node cells, collected before intestinal transplant. The sequence derives from a human donor who received an intestinal transplant. CDR3 loop: CASSLAGDVGQRYEQYF. CDR3 nucleotides: TGTGCCAGCAGCTTGGCGGGGGATGTAGGACAGCGCTACGAGCAGTACTTC.